This entry lists 14 T cell receptor beta chains sequenced from one sample in a study of cytomegalovirus exposure and HLA in healthy donors. 60 Vbeta and 13 Jbeta primers were used in PCR. Here immunoSEQ multiplex PCR was the method, and the copy in TCRdb shows in-frame clones only, minus some. The table records fewer than 200,000 clones, about 90% of them present only once. The sequenced material came from PBMCs. The receptor set was obtained from a girl less than two years old in good health and CMV-seronegative.

In this sample, this clone turned up a few times. The CDR3 sequence: CASSFGLSALATNEKLFF. The CDR3 DNA reads as TGTGCCAGTAGTTTCGGACTCAGTGCCCTGGCAACTAATGAAAAACTGTTTTTT. The rearrangement joins TRBV19 to TRBJ1-4; D not certain. This CDR3 is built from 18 residues. Germline V gene lookup returns CDR1 LNHDA and CDR2 SQIVND (reference sequence). The V end lost 5 bases, the J end lost 0 bases, and 19 bases lay between the germline ends. The whole variable domain, filled in from reference TRBV19 and TRBJ1-4, reads DGGITQSPKYLFRKEGQNVTLSCEQNLNHDAMYWYRQDPGQGLRLIYYSQIVNDFQKGDIAEGYSVSREKKESFPLTVTSAQKNPTAFYLCASSFGLSALATNEKLFFGSGTQLSVL.

This clone occurred once. V is TRBV19 and J is TRBJ1-5, with 8 bases matching TRBD1. Germline CDR1 is LNHDA and CDR2 is SQIVND (reference sequence). This CDR3 has 13 residues. The V and J ends lost 8 bases and 6 bases, in that order; junction bases with no gene match: 6. In DNA form, the CDR3 reads TGTGCCAGTTCTGTCAGGGGGCGTCAGCCCCAGCATTTT. Translation gives CASSVRGRQPQHF.

This clone was detected once. The rearrangement uses TRBV5-1 and TRBJ1-4, with D possibly TRBD1 on 6 matching bases. This CDR3 spans 14 amino acids. V was shortened by 4 bases and J by 7 bases, with 14 bases between the two germline ends. The V gene's germline CDR1 is SGHRS and CDR2 YFSETQ. The CDR3 DNA reads TGCGCCAGCAGCGAGACAGGTATAGGTGAAAAACTGTTTTTT. Amino acid sequence: CASSETGIGEKLFF.

J is TRBJ2-3 and V is TRBV6-5; D may be TRBD2 (7 bases). CDR3 size: 14 residues. Germline assignment: CDR1 MNHEY and CDR2 SVGAGI. Trimming stripped 7 bases from V and 4 bases from J, with 15 bases between. The CDR3 is CASNKRGAPDTQYF. The CDR3 DNA follows: TGTGCCAGCAACAAACGGGGGGCTCCAGATACGCAGTATTTT.

The V and J genes are TRBV6-5 and TRBJ2-1; D call uncertain. Germline values: CDR1 MNHEY, CDR2 SVGAGI. The CDR3 totals 11 residues. Trimming shortened V by 5 bases and J by 6 bases, and 5 bases separated the two germline ends. The CDR3 nucleotides are TGTGCCAGCAGTCTCTCCAATGAGCAGTTCTTC. Translation gives CASSLSNEQFF.

The chain carries TRBV4-2 and TRBJ2-2; a possible D gene is TRBD2 (5 bases). The CDR3 runs to 14 residues. The germline V and J ends were trimmed by 4 bases and 5 bases, with 11 bases remaining between them. Germline values: CDR1 LGHNA, CDR2 YNFKEQ. The CDR3, as DNA: TGTGCCAGCAGCCCCTCCGGGGTAACCGGGGAGCTGTTTTTT. Translated: CASSPSGVTGELFF.

V and J are TRBV29-1 and TRBJ2-7, with D possibly TRBD1 on 5 matching bases. V was trimmed by 3 bases and J by 0 bases, leaving 12 bases between them. Per germline, CDR1 SQVTM and CDR2 ANQGSEA. The CDR3 contains 14 residues. CDR3 sequence: CSVDDPGSSYEQYF. The CDR3, as DNA: TGCAGCGTTGACGACCCAGGGTCCTCCTACGAGCAGTACTTC.

The chain links TRBV15 to TRBJ2-5, with 9 bases that match TRBD2. Germline loops: CDR1 LNHNV, CDR2 YYDKDF (reference sequence). The V segment lost 5 bases and the J segment 2 bases; nucleotides outside the gene matches: 3. CDR3 length: 14 amino acids. The DNA for the CDR3 is TGTGCCACCAGCTCCACTAGCGGGCAAGAGACCCAGTACTTC. It translates to CATSSTSGQETQYF.

This clone was seen only once. V gene TRBV27 combines with J gene TRBJ2-7, with TRBD1 as a possible D gene (6 bases). The V gene's germline CDR1 is MNHEY and CDR2 SMNVEV (reference sequence). The CDR3 runs to 16 residues. The ends were cut back, 5 bases at V and 0 bases at J, with 17 bases in the middle. The chain's CDR3 is CASSPYRERSSYEQYF. CDR3 in DNA: TGTGCCAGCAGTCCGTACAGGGAAAGGAGCTCCTACGAGCAGTACTTC.

This sequence joins TRBV19 and TRBJ1-1; D unclear. Germline assignment: CDR1 LNHDA and CDR2 SQIVND (reference sequence). This CDR3 contains 14 residues. V was trimmed by 0 bases and J by 4 bases, leaving 9 bases between them. The CDR3 nucleotides are TGTGCCAGTAGTATAGACGGGGTAGGCACTGAAGCTTTCTTT. Protein sequence: CASSIDGVGTEAFF.

The gene calls are TRBV5-1 and TRBJ1-1, with D possibly matching TRBD1 (6 bases). Germline V CDR1 and CDR2: SGHRS, YFSETQ. This CDR3 comprises 15 residues. Trimming took off 2 bases at V and 3 bases at J, with 14 bases between the two ends. This chain's CDR3 is CASSFRTGLYTEAFF. The CDR3 DNA is TGCGCCAGCAGCTTTCGTACAGGGTTGTACACTGAAGCTTTCTTT.

Here the CDR3 reads CASIGTGMGGYTF. CDR3 coding DNA: TGTGCCAGCATAGGTACAGGAATGGGGGGCTACACCTTC. The chain combines TRBV11-3 with TRBJ1-2, with a tentative D call TRBD1 (5 bases). Trimming removed 7 bases at V and 8 bases at J, with 17 bases between. The CDR3 covers 13 residues. Germline V gene data show CDR1 as SGHNT and CDR2 as YENEEA.

The chain is built from TRBV2 and TRBJ2-5, with a possible D match to TRBD2 (6 bases). The CDR3 is made up of 13 amino acids. Trimming cost V 7 bases and J 3 bases, with 12 bases left between them. Germline loops: CDR1 SNHLY, CDR2 FYNNEI. CDR3: CASKRGTEETQYF. Here the CDR3 DNA reads TGTGCCAGCAAACGGGGGACTGAAGAGACCCAGTACTTC. Complete variable domain (other parts from reference TRBV2 and TRBJ2-5): EPEVTQTPSHQVTQMGQEVILRCVPISNHLYFYWYRQILGQKVEFLVSFYNNEISEKSEIFDDQFSVERPDGSNFTLKIRSTKLEDSAMYFCASKRGTEETQYFGPGTRLLVL.

The chain combines TRBV29-1 with TRBJ2-5, with 8 bases aligning to TRBD2. The CDR3 runs 15 residues. Germline CDR1 SQVTM, CDR2 ANQGSEA. After removal of 4 bases from V and 3 bases from J, the junction contained 10 bases not matched to a gene. CDR3 nucleotides: TGCAGCGTTGTCGGACTTCTACTAGCGGAAGAGACCCAGTACTTC. This translates into CSVVGLLLAEETQYF.